This passage covers 16 T cell receptor beta chains from one sample sequenced in a study of beta chain features in type 1 diabetes. Every isolated RNA sample was fully reverse transcribed, so sequencing captured expressed TCRB transcripts. Only in-frame clones appear in the TCRdb table, and some are missing; sequencing was by immunoSEQ multiplex PCR. The sample contains around 450,000 clones, approximately 10% of which appear only once. Material: naive CD4+ T cells from blood. Receptors were obtained from a woman aged 18-35 years in good health.

Note on this clone: At one of its ends the junction is not consistent with the germline gene, which may arise from a read error. The CDR3 DNA reads TGTGCCAGCAGTTTAGCCACCCAAGAGACCCAGTACTTC. Translated: CASSLATQETQYF. This chain joins TRBV7-2 and TRBJ2-5; D is ambiguous. Germline CDR1 SGHTA, CDR2 FQGNSA. This CDR3 comprises 13 residues.

The V call is TRBV7-6, the J call TRBJ2-3; D gene unclear. This CDR3 contains 16 residues. Trimming cost V 1 base and J 0 bases, with 11 bases left between them. Germline loops: CDR1 SGHVS, CDR2 FNYEAQ. Here the CDR3 DNA reads TGTGCCAGCAGCTTAGAGGGAACGGCTAGCACAGATACGCAGTATTTT. Translating gives CASSLEGTASTDTQYF.

With regard to this clone: This may come from a read error, since a much larger clone is one base off. The chain carries TRBV7-6 and TRBJ2-3; unclear D gene. The V and J ends lost 2 bases and 5 bases respectively, with 2 bases between them. This CDR3 contains 11 residues. CDR1 and CDR2 (germline): SGHVS, FNYEAQ. The CDR3 DNA is TGTGCCAGCAGCTTACAAGATACGCAGTATTTT. It specifies CASSLQDTQYF.

The chain couples TRBV4-1 to TRBJ2-5; D not resolved. V was trimmed by 1 base and J by 4 bases, leaving 4 bases between them. Germline V CDR1 and CDR2: MGHRA, YSYEKL. The CDR3 spans 12 residues. CDR3 DNA sequence: TGCGCCAGCAGCCAAGCTGGAGAGACCCAGTACTTC. This translates into CASSQAGETQYF.

This clone has more than one count but fewer than ten. The chain recombines TRBV19 with TRBJ2-1; D unclear. CDR3 length: 12 residues. Germline-derived CDR1 and CDR2 are LNHDA and SQIVND (reference sequence). V shed 7 bases and J shed 11 bases, with 15 bases lying between them. Here the CDR3 DNA reads TGTGCCAGTAAGGCGCGAGAAGCTAAGCAGTTCTTC. Translating it yields CASKAREAKQFF.

This clone was picked up a small number of times. The V gene is TRBV7-2, the J gene TRBJ2-1; 13 positions match TRBD2. The CDR3 covers 14 residues. J gave up 10 bases and V 5 bases, and 5 bases lay outside the gene matches. CDR1 is SGHTA and CDR2 is FQGNSA in the germline V gene. The DNA of the CDR3 is TGTGCCAGCAGCACCGGGACTAGCGGGAACGAGCAGTTCTTC. It specifies CASSTGTSGNEQFF. Full variable domain (missing parts from reference TRBV7-2 and TRBJ2-1): GAGVSQSPSNKVTEKGKDVELRCDPISGHTALYWYRQSLGQGLEFLIYFQGNSAPDKSGLPSDRFSAERTGGSVSTLTIQRTQQEDSAVYLCASSTGTSGNEQFFGPGTRLTVL.

This clone was observed a handful of times. This sequence joins TRBV18 and TRBJ2-1; D could derive from TRBD1 or TRBD2 (5 bases each). Trimming removed 2 bases at V and 2 bases at J, with 13 bases between. This CDR3 has 16 amino acids. The germline CDR1 and CDR2 sequences are KGHSH and LQKENI. CDR3 amino acids: CASSPATGTAYNEQFF. DNA of the CDR3: TGTGCCAGCTCACCAGCCACGGGGACCGCCTACAATGAGCAGTTCTTC.

V usage is TRBV30 and J usage is TRBJ1-6, with 7 bases that match TRBD1. The V gene's germline CDR1 is GTSNPN and CDR2 SVGIG (reference sequence). The CDR3 totals 13 residues. V shed 4 bases, J shed 10 bases, and the junction held 7 bases outside the gene matches. In nucleotides, the CDR3 is TGTGCCTGGACCGACAGGGCGAGGTCACCCCTCCACTTT. Protein: CAWTDRARSPLHF.

Only a few counts were recorded for this clone. The chain combines TRBV7-9 with TRBJ1-3; D uncertain. From germline, CDR1 is SEHNR and CDR2 FQNEAQ (reference sequence). The CDR3 covers 14 residues. Trimming pared 5 bases from V and 5 bases from J, leaving 13 bases between. CDR3 amino acids: CASSQGPRRNTIYF. The CDR3 nucleotides are TGTGCCAGCAGCCAAGGACCACGAAGAAACACCATATATTTT.

Regarding this clone: Other nucleotide sequences in the sample specify the same CDR3. The chain carries TRBV29-1 and TRBJ2-3, with 16 positions matching TRBD2. Germline CDR1 is SQVTM and CDR2 is ANQGSEA. V dropped 3 bases and J dropped 2; count of bases not matched to a gene: 5. The CDR3 has 17 residues. CDR3 in DNA: TGCAGCGTTGAGGGACTAGCGGGAGGGCCCCTCACAGATACGCAGTATTTT. This translates into CSVEGLAGGPLTDTQYF.

The rearrangement links TRBV7-2 to TRBJ2-1, with 7 bases matching TRBD1. The CDR3 is 16 amino acids. Trimming at V came to 5 bases and at J to 2 bases, leaving 9 bases not matched to a gene. Germline assignment: CDR1 SGHTA and CDR2 FQGNSA. The CDR3 bases are TGTGCCAGCAGCACAGTGGGACAGCCTGCCTACAATGAGCAGTTCTTC. The encoded protein is CASSTVGQPAYNEQFF.

The rearrangement joins TRBV7-9 to TRBJ2-3; D tentatively fits TRBD1 or TRBD2 (5 bases each). Deletions cut 6 bases from V and 10 bases from J, with 17 bases between. Germline V gene lookup returns CDR1 SEHNR and CDR2 FQNEAQ (reference sequence). CDR3 length: 13 residues. CDR3 coding DNA: TGTGCCAGCAGTCTCGACGGGACCCCTCCGCAGTATTTT. It specifies CASSLDGTPPQYF.

The chain uses TRBV11-2 and TRBJ2-3; D remains unclear. The V end was cut by 3 bases, the J end by 6 bases, with 4 bases between. The CDR3 totals 11 residues. Germline loops: CDR1 SGHAT, CDR2 FQNNGV. CDR3 nucleotides: TGTGCCAGCAGCTTCCGGGATACGCAGTATTTT. Its protein is CASSFRDTQYF.

The rearrangement links TRBV30 to TRBJ1-2; TRBD1 matches 8 bases. This CDR3 contains 14 residues. J lost 3 bases, V lost 3 bases, and 6 bases had no gene match. Per germline, CDR1 GTSNPN and CDR2 SVGIG (reference sequence). The CDR3 DNA is TGTGCCTGGAGGGACAGGGAGATTGACTATGGCTACACCTTC. Protein product: CAWRDREIDYGYTF.

The V and J genes are TRBV28 and TRBJ2-5, with TRBD1 identical over 9 bases. V shed 4 bases and J 4 bases; nucleotides not matched to a gene: 7. This CDR3 contains 15 residues. Germline V CDR1 and CDR2: MDHEN, SYDVKM. The CDR3 region has the DNA TGTGCCAGCAGTTCACCGGGACAGGGATTAGAGACCCAGTACTTC. It specifies CASSSPGQGLETQYF.

The chain carries TRBV9 and TRBJ1-3; the D gene is possibly TRBD1 (6 bases). The CDR3 has 15 amino acids. Germline values: CDR1 SGDLS, CDR2 YYNGEE. V lost 3 bases, J lost 0 bases, and 10 bases lay in between. The CDR3: CASSGHRVSGNTIYF. The CDR3 region has the DNA TGTGCCAGCAGCGGGCACAGGGTCTCTGGAAACACCATATATTTT.